This T cell receptor (beta chain) was recovered during a study of OX40 agonist ivuxolimab in advanced cancers. Findings and limits, study-wide: Clonal expansion was among the lowest in partial responders at 0.1-3.0 mg/kg, especially CD8+. Normalized T-cell clonal expansion was also low in a subset of nonresponders. Compared with CD4+, CD8+ T cells on average had more expanded clones.

V was trimmed by 4 bases and J by 4 bases, leaving 13 bases between them. Germline V gene data show CDR1 as SEHNR and CDR2 as FQNEAQ (reference sequence). The CDR3 sequence is 14 residues long. Some clones are missing from TCRdb's copy, which holds only in-frame ones; the method was immunoSEQ multiplex PCR. The sample holds tens of thousands of clones, more than 75% seen once. Of note for this clone: Its antigen is unidentified.

The rearrangement uses TRBV7-9 and TRBJ1-2, with D possibly matching TRBD1 (6 bases). This clonotype originated in an adult with an advanced solid tumor such as melanoma, head and neck, liver or kidney cancer. This specimen was CD4+ or CD8+ T cells sorted from blood, taken in a trial of the OX40 agonist ivuxolimab. The CDR3 region is CASSSQGRLYGYTF. CDR3 in DNA: TGTGCCAGCAGCTCACAGGGACGCCTCTATGGCTACACCTTC.